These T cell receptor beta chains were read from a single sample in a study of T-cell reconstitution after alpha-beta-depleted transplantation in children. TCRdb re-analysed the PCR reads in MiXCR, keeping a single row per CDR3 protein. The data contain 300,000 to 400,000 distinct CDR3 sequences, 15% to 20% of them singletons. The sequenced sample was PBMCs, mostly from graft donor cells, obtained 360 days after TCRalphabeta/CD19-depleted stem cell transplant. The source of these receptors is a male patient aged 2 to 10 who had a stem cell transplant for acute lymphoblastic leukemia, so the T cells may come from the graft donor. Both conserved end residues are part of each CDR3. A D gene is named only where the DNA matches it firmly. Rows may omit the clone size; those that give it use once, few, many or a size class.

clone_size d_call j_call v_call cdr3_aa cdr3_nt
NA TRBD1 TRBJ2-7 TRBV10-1 CASSDPGTGGEQYF TGCGCCAGCAGTGACCCCGGGACAGGGGGCGAGCAGTACTTC
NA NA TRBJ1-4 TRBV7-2 CASSLATERGKLFF TGTGCCAGCAGCTTAGCGACGGAGAGGGGGAAACTGTTTTTT
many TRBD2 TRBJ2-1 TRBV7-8 CASSAGLAGDYEQFF TGTGCCAGCAGCGCGGGACTAGCGGGAGACTATGAGCAGTTCTTC
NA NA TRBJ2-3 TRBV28 CASKAGIPTDTQYF TGTGCCAGCAAGGCAGGGATACCCACAGATACGCAGTATTTT
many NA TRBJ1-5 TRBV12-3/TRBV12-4 CASSVEYSNQPQHF TGTGCCAGCAGTGTGGAATATAGCAATCAGCCCCAGCATTTT
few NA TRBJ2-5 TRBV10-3 CAASGVQETQYF TGTGCCGCTTCAGGGGTTCAAGAGACCCAGTACTTC
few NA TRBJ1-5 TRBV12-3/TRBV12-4 CASTGSVSNQPQHF TGTGCCAGCACGGGGTCAGTTAGCAATCAGCCCCAGCATTTT
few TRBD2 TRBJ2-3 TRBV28 CASSFQLAGVDTQYF TGTGCCAGCAGTTTCCAGCTAGCGGGAGTAGATACGCAGTATTTT
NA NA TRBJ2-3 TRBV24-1 CATSERRAPGTDTQYF TGTGCCACCAGTGAACGGCGGGCCCCGGGTACAGATACGCAGTATTTT
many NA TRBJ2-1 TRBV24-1 CATSAGDRPYNEQFF TGTGCCACCAGTGCGGGTGACAGACCCTACAATGAGCAGTTCTTC
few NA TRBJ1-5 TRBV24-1 CATERRGHAPSPQHF TGTGCCACCGAGAGACGCGGGCACGCCCCCTCTCCCCAGCATTTT
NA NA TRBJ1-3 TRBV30 CAWSRGENTIYF TGTGCCTGGAGCCGAGGGGAGAACACCATATATTTT
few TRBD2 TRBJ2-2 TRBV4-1 CASSQDRGGAGTRNTGELFF TGCGCCAGCAGCCAAGATCGGGGGGGAGCGGGGACGAGAAACACCGGGGAGCTGTTTTTT
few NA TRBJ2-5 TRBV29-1 CSVELIGAETQYF TGCAGCGTTGAACTTATCGGAGCGGAGACCCAGTACTTC
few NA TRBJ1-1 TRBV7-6 CASSLEPRGGTEAFF TGTGCCAGCAGCTTAGAACCGAGGGGAGGAACTGAAGCTTTCTTT
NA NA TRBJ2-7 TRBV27 CASSLGLANYEQYF TGTGCCAGCAGTTTAGGGCTAGCAAACTACGAGCAGTACTTC
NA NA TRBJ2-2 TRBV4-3 CASSQGPGGSGELFF TGCGCCAGCAGCCAAGGTCCTGGGGGGTCCGGGGAGCTGTTTTTT
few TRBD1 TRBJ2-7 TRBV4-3 CASRGQGAYEQYF TGCGCCAGCAGGGGACAGGGGGCCTACGAGCAGTACTTC
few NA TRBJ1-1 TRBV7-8 CASSPRTAMNTEAFF TGTGCCAGCAGCCCGCGGACAGCCATGAACACTGAAGCTTTCTTT
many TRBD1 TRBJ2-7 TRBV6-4 CASSGGQNSYEQYF TGTGCCAGCAGTGGGGGACAGAACTCCTACGAGCAGTACTTC
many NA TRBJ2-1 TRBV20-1 CSASRPQGAHEQFF TGCAGTGCTAGTAGACCCCAAGGGGCCCATGAGCAGTTCTTC
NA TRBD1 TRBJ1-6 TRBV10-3 CAIGEQGEPTAYSPLHF TGTGCCATCGGGGAACAGGGGGAACCTACGGCCTATTCACCCCTCCACTTT
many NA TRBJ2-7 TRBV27 CASSLLGKAYEQYF TGTGCCAGCAGTTTATTGGGAAAGGCCTACGAGCAGTACTTC
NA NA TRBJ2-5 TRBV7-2 CASRSDLQETQYF TGTGCCAGCAGGTCAGATTTGCAAGAGACCCAGTACTTC
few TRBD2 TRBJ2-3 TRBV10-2 CASSIASGRDTQYF TGCGCCAGCAGTATAGCTAGCGGGAGAGATACGCAGTATTTT
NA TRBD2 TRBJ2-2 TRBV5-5 CASSLRVAGGTGELFF TGTGCCAGCAGCTTGCGAGTAGCGGGAGGCACCGGGGAGCTGTTTTTT
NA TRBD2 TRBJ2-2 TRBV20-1 CSARDPAGGPPGELFF TGCAGTGCTAGAGACCCGGCGGGAGGGCCCCCCGGGGAGCTGTTTTTT
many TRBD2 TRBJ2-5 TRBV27 CASSWGTSGQETQYF TGTGCCAGCAGTTGGGGGACTAGCGGTCAAGAGACCCAGTACTTC
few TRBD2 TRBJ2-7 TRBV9 CASSVGSGTLWYEQYF TGTGCCAGCAGCGTCGGTAGCGGGACCCTTTGGTACGAGCAGTACTTC
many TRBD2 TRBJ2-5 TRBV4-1 CASSQDGTSGSLGWRETQYF TGCGCCAGCAGCCAAGATGGGACTAGCGGGAGTTTGGGGTGGCGAGAGACCCAGTACTTC
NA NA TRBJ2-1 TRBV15 CATSRDARGADEQFF TGTGCCACCAGCAGAGATGCACGGGGAGCCGATGAGCAGTTCTTC
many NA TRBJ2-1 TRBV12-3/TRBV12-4 CASSLARSEQFF TGTGCCAGCAGTTTAGCGCGGAGTGAGCAGTTCTTC
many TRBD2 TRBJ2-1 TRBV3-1 CASSQDPSSGTYNEQFF TGTGCCAGCAGCCAAGACCCGAGCAGCGGGACCTACAATGAGCAGTTCTTC
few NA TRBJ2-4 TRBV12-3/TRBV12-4 CASSLWGWDIQYF TGTGCCAGCAGTTTGTGGGGGTGGGACATTCAGTACTTC
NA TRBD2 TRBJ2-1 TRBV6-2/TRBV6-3 CASSLVGDYTKNEQFF TGTGCCAGCAGTCTCGTAGGGGACTACACCAAAAATGAGCAGTTCTTC
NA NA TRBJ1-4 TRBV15 CATSRDPRVEKLFF TGTGCCACCAGCAGAGATCCTCGGGTCGAAAAACTGTTTTTT
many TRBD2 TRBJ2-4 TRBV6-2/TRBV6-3 CASRPFSGRANRTIQYF TGTGCCAGCAGACCTTTTAGCGGGAGGGCCAACAGGACCATTCAGTACTTC
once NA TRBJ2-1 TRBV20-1 CSARDLGNNEQFF TGCAGTGCTAGAGATCTCGGAAACAATGAGCAGTTCTTC
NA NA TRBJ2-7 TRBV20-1 CSAVRGDGYEQYF TGCAGTGCCGTCAGGGGAGATGGTTACGAGCAGTACTTC